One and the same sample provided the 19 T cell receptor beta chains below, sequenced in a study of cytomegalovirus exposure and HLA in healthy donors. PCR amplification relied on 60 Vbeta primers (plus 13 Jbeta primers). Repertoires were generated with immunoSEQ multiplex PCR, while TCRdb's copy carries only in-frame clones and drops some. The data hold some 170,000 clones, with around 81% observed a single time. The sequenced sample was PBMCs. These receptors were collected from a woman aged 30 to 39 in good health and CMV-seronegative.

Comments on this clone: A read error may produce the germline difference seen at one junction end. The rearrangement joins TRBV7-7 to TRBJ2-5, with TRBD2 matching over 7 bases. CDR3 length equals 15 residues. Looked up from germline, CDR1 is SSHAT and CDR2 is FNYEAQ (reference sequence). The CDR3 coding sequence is TGTGCTAGCAGCTTAGCGGGTCCAGGGAAAGAGACCCAGTACTTC. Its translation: CASSLAGPGKETQYF.

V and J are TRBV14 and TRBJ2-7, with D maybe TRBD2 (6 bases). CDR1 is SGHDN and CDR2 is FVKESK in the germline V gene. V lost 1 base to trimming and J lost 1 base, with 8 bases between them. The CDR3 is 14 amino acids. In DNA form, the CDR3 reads TGTGCCAGCAGCCAAGCGGGGGTTTCCTACGAGCAGTACTTC. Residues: CASSQAGVSYEQYF.

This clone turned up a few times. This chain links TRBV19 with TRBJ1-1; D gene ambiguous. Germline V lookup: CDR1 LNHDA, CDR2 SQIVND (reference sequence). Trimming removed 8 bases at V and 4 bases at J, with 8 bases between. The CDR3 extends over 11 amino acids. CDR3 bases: TGTGCCAGTTTCGCGGGCACTGAAGCTTTCTTT. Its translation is CASFAGTEAFF.

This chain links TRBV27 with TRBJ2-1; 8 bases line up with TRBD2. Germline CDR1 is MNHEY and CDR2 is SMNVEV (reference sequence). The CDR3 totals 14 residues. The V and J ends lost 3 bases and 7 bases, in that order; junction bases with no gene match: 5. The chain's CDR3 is CASSFGRAGNEQFF. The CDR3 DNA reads TGTGCCAGCAGTTTCGGGAGGGCCGGGAATGAGCAGTTCTTC.

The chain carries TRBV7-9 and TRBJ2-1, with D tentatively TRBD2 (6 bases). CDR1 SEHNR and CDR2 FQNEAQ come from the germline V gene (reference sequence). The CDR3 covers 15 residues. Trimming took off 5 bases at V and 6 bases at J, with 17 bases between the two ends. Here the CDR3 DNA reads TGTGCCAGCAGCCCCCTACTAGCTTCATTCAATGAGCAGTTCTTC. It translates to CASSPLLASFNEQFF.

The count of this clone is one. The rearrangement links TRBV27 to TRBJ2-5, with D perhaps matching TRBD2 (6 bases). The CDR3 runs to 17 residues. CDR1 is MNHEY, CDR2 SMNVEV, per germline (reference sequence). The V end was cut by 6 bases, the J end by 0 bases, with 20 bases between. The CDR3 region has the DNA TGTGCCAGCAGCCCAATAACGGTGGCGGGGCACCAAGAGACCCAGTACTTC. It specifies CASSPITVAGHQETQYF.

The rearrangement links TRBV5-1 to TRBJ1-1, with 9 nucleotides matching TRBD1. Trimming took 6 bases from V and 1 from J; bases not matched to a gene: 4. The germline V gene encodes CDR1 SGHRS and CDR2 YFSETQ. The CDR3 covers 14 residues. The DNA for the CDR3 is TGCGCCAGCACCGAACAGGGGGCGAACACTGAAGCTTTCTTT. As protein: CASTEQGANTEAFF.

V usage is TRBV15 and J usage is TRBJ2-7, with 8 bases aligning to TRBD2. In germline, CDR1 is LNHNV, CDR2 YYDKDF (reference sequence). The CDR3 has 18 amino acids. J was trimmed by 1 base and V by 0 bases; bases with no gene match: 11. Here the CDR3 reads CATSRDLWSPGGSYEQYF. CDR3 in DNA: TGTGCCACCAGCAGAGATCTCTGGTCTCCGGGAGGGTCCTACGAGCAGTACTTC.

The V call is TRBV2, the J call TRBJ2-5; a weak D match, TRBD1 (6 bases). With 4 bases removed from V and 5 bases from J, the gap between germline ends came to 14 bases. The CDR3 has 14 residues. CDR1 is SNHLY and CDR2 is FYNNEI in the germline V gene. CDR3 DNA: TGTGCCAGCAGTGGGACAGTGGCCTTCGAGACCCAGTACTTC. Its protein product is CASSGTVAFETQYF.

This CDR3 reads CASSSLAGGTDTQYF. For the CDR3, the DNA is TGTGCCAGCAGCTCCTTAGCGGGAGGGACAGATACGCAGTATTTT. V usage is TRBV7-3 and J usage is TRBJ2-3; 11 bases are a match to TRBD2. Trimming at V came to 4 bases and at J to 3 bases, leaving 3 bases not matched to a gene. Germline values: CDR1 SGHTA, CDR2 FQGTGA. The CDR3 is 15 residues long.

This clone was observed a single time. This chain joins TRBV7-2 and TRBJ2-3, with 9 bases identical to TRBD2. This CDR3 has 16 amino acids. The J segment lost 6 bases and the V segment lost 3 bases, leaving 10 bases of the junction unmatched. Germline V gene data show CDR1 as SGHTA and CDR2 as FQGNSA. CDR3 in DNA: TGTGCCAGCAGCTTTATGGTAGTAGCGGGGGTGGATACGCAGTATTTT. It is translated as CASSFMVVAGVDTQYF. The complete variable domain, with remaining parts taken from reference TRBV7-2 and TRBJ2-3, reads GAGVSQSPSNKVTEKGKDVELRCDPISGHTALYWYRQSLGQGLEFLIYFQGNSAPDKSGLPSDRFSAERTGGSVSTLTIQRTQQEDSAVYLCASSFMVVAGVDTQYFGPGTRLTVL.

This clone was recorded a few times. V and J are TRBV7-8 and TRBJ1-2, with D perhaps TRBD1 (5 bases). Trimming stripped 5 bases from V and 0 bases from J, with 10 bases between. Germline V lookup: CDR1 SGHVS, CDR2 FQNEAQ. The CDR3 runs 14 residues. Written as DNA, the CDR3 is TGTGCCAGCAGCATAGACAGATCTAACTATGGCTACACCTTC. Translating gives CASSIDRSNYGYTF.

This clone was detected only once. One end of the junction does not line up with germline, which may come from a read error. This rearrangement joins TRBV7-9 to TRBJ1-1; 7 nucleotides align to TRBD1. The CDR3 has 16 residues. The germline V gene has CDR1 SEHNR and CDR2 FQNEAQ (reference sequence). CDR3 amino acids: CSSSLGLTTGIPEAFF. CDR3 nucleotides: TGTTCCAGCAGCCTAGGCCTGACGACAGGGATCCCTGAAGCTTTCTTT.

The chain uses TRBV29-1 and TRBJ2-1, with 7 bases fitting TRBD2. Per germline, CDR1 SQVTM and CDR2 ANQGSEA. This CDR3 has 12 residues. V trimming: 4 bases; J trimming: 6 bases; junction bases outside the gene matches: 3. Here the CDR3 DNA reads TGCAGCGTTGCGGGGAGGGTCAATGAGCAGTTCTTC. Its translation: CSVAGRVNEQFF.

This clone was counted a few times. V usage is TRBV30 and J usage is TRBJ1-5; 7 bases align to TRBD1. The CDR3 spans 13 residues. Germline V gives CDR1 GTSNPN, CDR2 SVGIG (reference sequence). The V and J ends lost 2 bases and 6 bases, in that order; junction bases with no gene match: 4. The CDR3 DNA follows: TGTGCCTGGAGTCCCGACAGGGTTCAGCCCCAGCATTTT. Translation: CAWSPDRVQPQHF.

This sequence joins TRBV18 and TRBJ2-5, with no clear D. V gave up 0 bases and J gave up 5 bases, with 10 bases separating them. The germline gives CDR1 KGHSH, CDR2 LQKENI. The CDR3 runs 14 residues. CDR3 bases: TGTGCCAGCTCACCACCCTCTCTCTTGGAGACCCAGTACTTC. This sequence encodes CASSPPSLLETQYF.

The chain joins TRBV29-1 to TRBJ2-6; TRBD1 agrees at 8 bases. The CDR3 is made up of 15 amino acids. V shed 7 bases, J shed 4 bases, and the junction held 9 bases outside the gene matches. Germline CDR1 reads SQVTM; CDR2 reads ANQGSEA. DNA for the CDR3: TGCAGCGCTTCGTCGACAGGGGACGGGGCCAACGTCCTGACTTTC. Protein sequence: CSASSTGDGANVLTF. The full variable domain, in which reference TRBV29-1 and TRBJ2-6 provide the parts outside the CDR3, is SAVISQKPSRDICQRGTSLTIQCQVDSQVTMMFWYRQQPGQSLTLIATANQGSEATYESGFVIDKFPISRPNLTFSTLTVSNMSPEDSSIYLCSASSTGDGANVLTFGAGSRLTVL.

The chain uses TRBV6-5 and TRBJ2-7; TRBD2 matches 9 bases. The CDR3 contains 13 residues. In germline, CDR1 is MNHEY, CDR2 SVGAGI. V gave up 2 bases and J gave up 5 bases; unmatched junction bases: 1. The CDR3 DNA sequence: TGTGCCAGCAGTTACGAGCGGGGGGACGAGCAGTACTTC. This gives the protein CASSYERGDEQYF.

DNA of the CDR3: TGTGCCATCAGCGGACAGGGAGAAGCTTTCTTT. This gives the protein CAISGQGEAFF. The genes are TRBV10-3 and TRBJ1-1, with 8 bases matching TRBD1. From germline, CDR1 is ENHRY and CDR2 SYGVKD. The CDR3 contains 11 residues. The V and J ends lost 6 bases and 8 bases, in that order; junction bases with no gene match: 2.